The 8 T cell receptor beta chains below come from one sample, sequenced in a study of blood T cell repertoires in COVID-19. Clones were sequenced by immunoSEQ multiplex PCR, and TCRdb holds only the in-frame ones, with some missing. Here the sample spans about 210,000 clones, 92% being singletons. Sequencing input: peripheral blood. Receptors were obtained from a man between 25 and 39 years old with acute or convalescent COVID-19.

The chain recombines TRBV12-3 or TRBV12-4 with TRBJ2-3, with D maybe TRBD2 (6 bases). Trimming took 8 bases from V and 7 from J, leaving 16 bases between them. This CDR3 has 13 amino acids. In DNA, the CDR3 is TGTGCCAGCCGGTTCTTGGGGGGATATACGCAGTATTTT. Protein: CASRFLGGYTQYF.

The rearrangement joins TRBV7-8 to TRBJ2-2; D perhaps matches TRBD2 (6 bases). The germline gives CDR1 SGHVS, CDR2 FQNEAQ. Deletions cut 6 bases from V and 4 bases from J, with 15 bases between. The CDR3 has 15 amino acids. The chain's CDR3 is CASSSTGGFTGELFF. The CDR3 nucleotides read TGTGCCAGCAGTTCTACCGGGGGTTTCACCGGGGAGCTGTTTTTT.

As DNA, the CDR3 is TGTGCCAGCAGCTTAGTTCAGGCTGCTTTCTTT. Translated: CASSLVQAAFF. The chain joins TRBV11-2 to TRBJ1-1; D call uncertain. Trimming cost V 1 base and J 11 bases, with 8 bases left between them. Germline loops: CDR1 SGHAT, CDR2 FQNNGV. This CDR3 has 11 amino acids.

The chain recombines TRBV5-4 with TRBJ2-5; D perhaps matches TRBD1 (5 bases). This CDR3 spans 15 amino acids. The V and J ends lost 0 bases and 9 bases respectively, with 18 bases between them. The germline CDR1 and CDR2 sequences are SGHNT and YYREEE (reference sequence). The CDR3: CASSLESVPKGAQYF. CDR3 bases: TGTGCCAGCAGCTTGGAGTCCGTGCCGAAAGGGGCCCAGTACTTC.

The rearrangement joins TRBV5-5 to TRBJ2-7; 8 bases agree with TRBD1. CDR3 size: 14 residues. The J segment lost 2 bases and the V segment lost 4 bases, leaving 5 bases of the junction unmatched. Germline V gene sequence: CDR1 SGHKS, CDR2 YYEKEE (reference sequence). The CDR3 here is CASSQGQATYEQYF. The CDR3 DNA follows: TGTGCCAGCAGCCAGGGACAGGCGACCTACGAGCAGTACTTC.

The CDR3 protein is CASSKVTGDCSRTDTQYF. The DNA for the CDR3 is TGTGCCAGCAGCAAAGTGACAGGGGATTGTTCTCGCACAGATACGCAGTATTTT. This chain connects TRBV21-1 to TRBJ2-3; the D call in the table, TRBD1, was not verified against the DNA. TRBV21-1 is tagged as a pseudogene. The CDR3 has 18 amino acids.

This sequence joins TRBV25-1 and TRBJ2-3; 9 bases fit TRBD1. The CDR3 consists of 18 residues. With 3 bases clipped from V and 3 bases from J, the junction kept 13 bases outside the gene matches. CDR1 is MGHDK and CDR2 is SYGVNS in the germline V gene. The CDR3 sequence is CASSEVPLGTGRTDTQYF. In nucleotides, the CDR3 is TGTGCCAGCAGTGAGGTCCCCCTAGGGACAGGGAGAACAGATACGCAGTATTTT.

The V call is TRBV19, the J call TRBJ2-1; the match to TRBD2 covers 7 bases. V dropped 2 bases and J dropped 9; count of bases not matched to a gene: 7. CDR1 and CDR2 (germline): LNHDA, SQIVND (reference sequence). The CDR3 has 14 amino acids. The CDR3 loop is CASSIRASSGEQFF. CDR3 DNA sequence: TGTGCCAGTAGTATACGCGCCTCTAGCGGTGAGCAGTTCTTC.